This TCR beta chain was profiled in a study of cytomegalovirus exposure and HLA in healthy donors. Study findings and constraints: Researchers catalogued under 200 TCR beta chains as cytomegalovirus-associated. Usually a TCR sequence was rare, but some public TCRs were found in many donors. Specificity for CMV antigens was confirmed in vitro for three of the CMV-associated chains.

TCRdb's table, derived via immunoSEQ multiplex PCR, lists solely in-frame clones and lacks some. The top ten hold over 0.95% of the sample, which has approximately 260,000 clones, approximately 84% seen once. Concerning this clone: Its antigen is as yet unknown.

The donors were part of the 120-subject validation cohort, which stood apart from the roughly 700-subject first cohort. The V segment lost 5 bases and the J segment 5 bases; nucleotides outside the gene matches: 13. The length of the CDR3 is 18 residues. CDR1 is SNHLY, CDR2 FYNNEI, per germline. Material: PBMCs. This clonotype originated in a woman aged 25 to 45 in good health and CMV-seropositive. The gene calls are TRBV2 and TRBJ2-3, with 13 bases identical to TRBD2. The CDR3 loop is CASSTKDGLAGVVDTQYF. Here the CDR3 DNA reads TGTGCCAGCAGTACTAAAGACGGACTAGCGGGAGTAGTAGATACGCAGTATTTT.